The rows below give T cell receptor beta chains drawn from one sample of a study. TCRdb redid the calling of the 5' RACE reads with MiXCR, one entry per CDR3 protein. Of about 40,000 distinct CDR3 sequences listed, under 20% are singletons. Sample: naive CD4+ T cells sorted from a lymph node. The receptors were gathered from a female donor with breast cancer. Both conserved end residues are part of each CDR3. Each record gives: V gene, CDR3 protein.

v_call: TRBV12-3/TRBV12-4; cdr3_aa: CASSFGGPYNGYTF
v_call: TRBV24-1; cdr3_aa: CATTKDNEQFF
v_call: TRBV7-8; cdr3_aa: CASSLRQSLNTEAFF
v_call: TRBV7-2; cdr3_aa: CASSPSTGGKYGYTF
v_call: TRBV25-1; cdr3_aa: CASSTRTGLNTEAFF
v_call: TRBV5-1; cdr3_aa: CASSLTGGADTEAFF
v_call: TRBV7-9; cdr3_aa: CASSLMEVYGYTF
v_call: TRBV27; cdr3_aa: CASRKQDRIGYTF
v_call: TRBV7-2; cdr3_aa: CASSLGTSGSSSYNEQFF
v_call: TRBV15; cdr3_aa: CATSGPGQGARDTQYF
v_call: TRBV20-1; cdr3_aa: CSARDKSRGTGELFF
v_call: TRBV6-6; cdr3_aa: CASSSIPGQGDYEQYF